This T cell receptor (beta chain) derives from a study of cytomegalovirus exposure and HLA in healthy donors. Study results and caveats: There were about 160 TCR beta chains listed as cytomegalovirus-associated.

The PCR had 60 Vbeta and 13 Jbeta primers. Method: immunoSEQ multiplex PCR; TCRdb's copy keeps in-frame clones and lacks some. The data contain approximately 100,000 clones, about two thirds of them singletons. Turning to this clone: Its target is unknown.

Trimming took 1 base from V and 11 from J, leaving 9 bases between them. CDR3 length equals 11 residues. Germline-derived CDR1 and CDR2 are SGHDT and YYEEEE. V usage is TRBV5-6 and J usage is TRBJ2-5; TRBD2 is a possible D gene (5 bases). The sequence was obtained from a human donor in good health. The sample was PBMCs. CDR3 amino acids: CASSLRWEQYF. The DNA of the CDR3 is TGTGCCAGCAGCTTGCGGTGGGAGCAGTACTTC.